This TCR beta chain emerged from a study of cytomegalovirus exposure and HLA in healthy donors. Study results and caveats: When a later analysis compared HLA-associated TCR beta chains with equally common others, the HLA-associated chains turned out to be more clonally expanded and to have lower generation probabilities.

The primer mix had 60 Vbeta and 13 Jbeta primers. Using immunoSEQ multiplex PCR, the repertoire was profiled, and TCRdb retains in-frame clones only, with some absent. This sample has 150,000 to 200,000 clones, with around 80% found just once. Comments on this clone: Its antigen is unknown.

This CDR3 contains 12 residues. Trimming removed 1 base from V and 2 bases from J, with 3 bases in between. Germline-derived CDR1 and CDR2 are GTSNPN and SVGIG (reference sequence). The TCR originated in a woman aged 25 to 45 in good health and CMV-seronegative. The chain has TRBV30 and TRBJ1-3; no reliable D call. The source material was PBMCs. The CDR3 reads CAWSATGNTIYF. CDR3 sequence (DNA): TGTGCCTGGAGTGCTACTGGAAACACCATATATTTT.